This T cell receptor (beta chain) was retrieved from a study of long-term antiretroviral therapy in people with HIV. Regarding the study as a whole: ART was followed by higher diversity that remained below transplant donor controls.

Version v3.0 of the immunoSEQ assay was performed at survey level. What sequencing targeted per sample was about 35,000-55,000 T-cell genomes. Generated by immunoSEQ multiplex PCR, the TCRdb table keeps only in-frame clones and is missing some. The sample comprises 20,000 to 25,000 clones, approximately 88% of which are singletons, and around 9% rests with the top ten. Germline assignment: CDR1 ENHRY and CDR2 SYGVKD. V shed 3 bases and J 10 bases; nucleotides not matched to a gene: 14. This CDR3 has 16 residues. As for this clone: The antigen is undetermined.

The sequences come from unsorted PBMCs, collected 1.2 years after starting antiretroviral therapy. The chain combines TRBV10-3 with TRBJ1-1; 10 bases fit TRBD1. The TCR sequence derives from a woman in her thirties or forties with HIV. The CDR3 sequence: CAISEPGTGEGLAAFF. The CDR3 DNA reads TGTGCCATCAGTGAACCCGGGACAGGGGAAGGTCTAGCAGCTTTCTTT.